This TCR beta chain was found in a study of blood T cells in healthy people across ages. This clonotype was picked up a small number of times. V lost 2 bases and J 6 bases, leaving 8 bases between the germline ends. CDR1 is MDHEN and CDR2 is SYDVKM in the germline V gene. The CDR3 has 12 residues. With a J-beta primer mix and a sample-barcoded 5' primer, a second PCR ran about 7 to 11 cycles. One entry per CDR3 protein results from TCRdb running MiXCR on the 5' RACE reads. The sample carries approximately 1.5 million distinct CDR3 sequences, about 35% recorded once. The sequence was collected from a woman younger than 45 in good health. Material: blood. V and J are TRBV28 and TRBJ2-7, with no clear D. The CDR3: CASSLASSEQYF. In DNA, the CDR3 is TGTGCCAGCAGTTTAGCCAGTAGCGAGCAGTACTTC.